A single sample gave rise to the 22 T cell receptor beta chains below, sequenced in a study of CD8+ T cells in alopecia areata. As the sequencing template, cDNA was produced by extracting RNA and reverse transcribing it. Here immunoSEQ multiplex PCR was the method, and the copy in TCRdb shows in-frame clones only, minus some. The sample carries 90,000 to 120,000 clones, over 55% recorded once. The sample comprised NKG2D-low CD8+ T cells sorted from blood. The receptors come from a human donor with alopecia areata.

This CDR3 reads CASSLSHGTSNEQFF. Here the CDR3 DNA reads TGTGCCAGCAGTTTATCGCACGGGACCTCCAATGAGCAGTTCTTC. The V gene is TRBV27, the J gene TRBJ2-1; D is possibly TRBD1 or TRBD2 (5 bases each). Germline V gene sequence: CDR1 MNHEY, CDR2 SMNVEV (reference sequence). The CDR3 is 15 amino acids. Trimming shortened V by 0 bases and J by 6 bases, and 12 bases separated the two germline ends.

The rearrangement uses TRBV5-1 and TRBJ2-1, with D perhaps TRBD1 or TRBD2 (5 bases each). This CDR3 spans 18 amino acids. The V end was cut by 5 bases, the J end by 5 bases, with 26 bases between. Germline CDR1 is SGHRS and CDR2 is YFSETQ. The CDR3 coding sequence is TGCGCCAGCAGTTGGACCCCAACTGTGGGACCCGGTGACAATGAGCAGTTCTTC. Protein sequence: CASSWTPTVGPGDNEQFF.

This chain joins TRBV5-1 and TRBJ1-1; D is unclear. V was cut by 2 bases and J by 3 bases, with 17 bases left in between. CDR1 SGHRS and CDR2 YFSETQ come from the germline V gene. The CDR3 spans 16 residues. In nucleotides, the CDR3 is TGCGCCAGCAGCTTAACGGCCCTGGGCGAGTACACTGAAGCTTTCTTT. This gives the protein CASSLTALGEYTEAFF.

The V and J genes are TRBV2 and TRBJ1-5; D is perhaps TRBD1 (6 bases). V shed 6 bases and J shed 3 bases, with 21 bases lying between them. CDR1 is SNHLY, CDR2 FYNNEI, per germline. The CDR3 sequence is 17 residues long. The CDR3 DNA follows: TGTGCCAGCAGCGATAGTGGGGGGGACATCTACAATCAGCCCCAGCATTTT. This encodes CASSDSGGDIYNQPQHF.

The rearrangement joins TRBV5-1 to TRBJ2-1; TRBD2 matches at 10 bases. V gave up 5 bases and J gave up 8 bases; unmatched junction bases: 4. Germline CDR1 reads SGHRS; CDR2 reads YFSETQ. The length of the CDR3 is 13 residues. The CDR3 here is CASSPSGSHEQFF. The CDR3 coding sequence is TGCGCCAGCAGTCCTAGCGGGAGCCATGAGCAGTTCTTC.

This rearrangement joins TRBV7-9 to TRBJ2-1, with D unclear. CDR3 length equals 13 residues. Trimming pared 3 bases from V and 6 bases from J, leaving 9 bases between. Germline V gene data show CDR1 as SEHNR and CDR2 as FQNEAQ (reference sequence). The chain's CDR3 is CASSFRLINEQFF. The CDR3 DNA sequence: TGTGCCAGCAGCTTCCGACTGATCAATGAGCAGTTCTTC.

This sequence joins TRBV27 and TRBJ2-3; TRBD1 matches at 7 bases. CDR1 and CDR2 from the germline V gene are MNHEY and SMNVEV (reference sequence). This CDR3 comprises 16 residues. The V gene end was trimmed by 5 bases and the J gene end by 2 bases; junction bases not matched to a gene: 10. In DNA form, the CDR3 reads TGTGCCAGCAGTGAAACAGGGGCTCTCACCACAGATACGCAGTATTTT. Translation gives CASSETGALTTDTQYF.

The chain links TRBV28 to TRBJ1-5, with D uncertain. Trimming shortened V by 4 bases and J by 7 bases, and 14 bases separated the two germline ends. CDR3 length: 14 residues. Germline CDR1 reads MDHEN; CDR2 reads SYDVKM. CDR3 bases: TGTGCCAGCAGTTCTAGGGTCCCTGGGCAGCCCCAGCATTTT. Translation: CASSSRVPGQPQHF.

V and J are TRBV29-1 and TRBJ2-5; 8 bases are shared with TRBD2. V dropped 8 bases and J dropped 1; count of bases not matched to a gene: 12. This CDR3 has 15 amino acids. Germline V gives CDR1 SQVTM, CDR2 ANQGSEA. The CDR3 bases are TGCAGCACCCCCGCGATAGCGGGGACCCAAGAGACCCAGTACTTC. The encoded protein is CSTPAIAGTQETQYF.

CDR3 sequence (DNA): TGTGCCAGCACCCCTGGAGGAGGGGCCCTTGGCTACACCTTC. Protein sequence: CASTPGGGALGYTF. This chain uses TRBV9 with TRBJ1-2, with D possibly being TRBD1 (5 bases). CDR1 SGDLS and CDR2 YYNGEE come from the germline V gene. Trimming removed 6 bases at V and 7 bases at J, with 19 bases between. The CDR3 consists of 14 residues.

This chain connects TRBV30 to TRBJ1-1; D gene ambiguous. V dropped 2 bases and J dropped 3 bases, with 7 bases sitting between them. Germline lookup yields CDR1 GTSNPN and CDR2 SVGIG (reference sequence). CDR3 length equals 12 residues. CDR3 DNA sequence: TGTGCCTGGAGTATGTGGGACACTGAAGCTTTCTTT. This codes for CAWSMWDTEAFF.

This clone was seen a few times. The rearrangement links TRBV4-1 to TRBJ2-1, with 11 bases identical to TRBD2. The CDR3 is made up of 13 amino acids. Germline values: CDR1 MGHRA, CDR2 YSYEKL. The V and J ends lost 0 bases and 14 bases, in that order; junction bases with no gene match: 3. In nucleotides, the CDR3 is TGCGCCAGCAGCCAAGAGGGACTAGCGGTAGAGTTCTTC. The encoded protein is CASSQEGLAVEFF.

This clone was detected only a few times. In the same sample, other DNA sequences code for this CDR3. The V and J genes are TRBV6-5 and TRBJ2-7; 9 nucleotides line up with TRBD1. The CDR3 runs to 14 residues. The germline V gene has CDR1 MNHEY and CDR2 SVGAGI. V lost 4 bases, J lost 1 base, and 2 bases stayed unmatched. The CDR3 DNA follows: TGTGCCAGCAGTTGGGGACAGGGTTCCTACGAGCAGTACTTC. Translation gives CASSWGQGSYEQYF.

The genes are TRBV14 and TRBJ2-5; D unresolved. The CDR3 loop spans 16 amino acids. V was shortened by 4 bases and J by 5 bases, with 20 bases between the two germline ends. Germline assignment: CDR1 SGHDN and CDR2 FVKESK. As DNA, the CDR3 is TGTGCCAGCAGCCCCCGGCCGGTGGGCCTCGGGGAGACCCAGTACTTC. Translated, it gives CASSPRPVGLGETQYF.

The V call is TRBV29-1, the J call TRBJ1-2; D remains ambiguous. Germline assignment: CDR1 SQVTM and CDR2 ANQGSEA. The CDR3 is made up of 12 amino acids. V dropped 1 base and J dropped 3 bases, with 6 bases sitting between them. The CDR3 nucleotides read TGCAGCGTTGAAGGGGCTGACTATGGCTACACCTTC. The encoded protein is CSVEGADYGYTF.

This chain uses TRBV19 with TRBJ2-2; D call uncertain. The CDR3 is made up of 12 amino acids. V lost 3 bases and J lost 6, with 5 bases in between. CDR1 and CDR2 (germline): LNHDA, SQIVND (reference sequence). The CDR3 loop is CASSIAAGELFF. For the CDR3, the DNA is TGTGCCAGTAGTATTGCGGCCGGGGAGCTGTTTTTT.

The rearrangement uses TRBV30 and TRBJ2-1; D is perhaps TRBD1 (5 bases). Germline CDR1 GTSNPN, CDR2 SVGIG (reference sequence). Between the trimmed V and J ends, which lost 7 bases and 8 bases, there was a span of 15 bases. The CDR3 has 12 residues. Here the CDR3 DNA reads TGTGCCTTGGGGCATGGCGATGATGAGCAGTTCTTC. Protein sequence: CALGHGDDEQFF.

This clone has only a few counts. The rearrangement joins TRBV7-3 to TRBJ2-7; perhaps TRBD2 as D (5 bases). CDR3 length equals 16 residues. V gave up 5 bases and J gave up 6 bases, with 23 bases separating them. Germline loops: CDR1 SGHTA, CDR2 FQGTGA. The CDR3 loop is CASSPSSEERGFEQYF. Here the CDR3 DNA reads TGTGCCAGCAGCCCCAGTTCCGAGGAGAGAGGGTTCGAGCAGTACTTC.

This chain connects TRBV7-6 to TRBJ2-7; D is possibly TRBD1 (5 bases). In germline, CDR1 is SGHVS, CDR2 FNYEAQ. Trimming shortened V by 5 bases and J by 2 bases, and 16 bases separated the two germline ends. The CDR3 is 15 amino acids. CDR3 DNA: TGTGCCAGCAGCCCAGACAGAGTTAACCCCTACGAGCAGTACTTC. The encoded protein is CASSPDRVNPYEQYF.

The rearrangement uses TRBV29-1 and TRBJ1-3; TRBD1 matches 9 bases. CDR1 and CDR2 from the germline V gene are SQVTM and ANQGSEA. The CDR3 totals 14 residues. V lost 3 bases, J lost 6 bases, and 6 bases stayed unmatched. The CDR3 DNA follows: TGCAGCGTTGATGAAGGACAGGGGCCAAACACCATATATTTT. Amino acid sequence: CSVDEGQGPNTIYF.

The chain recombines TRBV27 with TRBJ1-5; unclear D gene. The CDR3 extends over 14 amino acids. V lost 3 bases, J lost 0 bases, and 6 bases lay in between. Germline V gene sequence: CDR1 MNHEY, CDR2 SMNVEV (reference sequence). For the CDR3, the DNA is TGTGCCAGCAGTTTCCGATATAGCAATCAGCCCCAGCATTTT. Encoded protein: CASSFRYSNQPQHF.

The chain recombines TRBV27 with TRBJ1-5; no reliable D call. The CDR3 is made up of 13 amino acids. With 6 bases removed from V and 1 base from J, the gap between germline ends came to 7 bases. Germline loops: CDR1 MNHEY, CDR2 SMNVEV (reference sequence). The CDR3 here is CASSRSSNQPQHF. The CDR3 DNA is TGTGCCAGCAGCCGCAGCAGCAATCAGCCCCAGCATTTT.